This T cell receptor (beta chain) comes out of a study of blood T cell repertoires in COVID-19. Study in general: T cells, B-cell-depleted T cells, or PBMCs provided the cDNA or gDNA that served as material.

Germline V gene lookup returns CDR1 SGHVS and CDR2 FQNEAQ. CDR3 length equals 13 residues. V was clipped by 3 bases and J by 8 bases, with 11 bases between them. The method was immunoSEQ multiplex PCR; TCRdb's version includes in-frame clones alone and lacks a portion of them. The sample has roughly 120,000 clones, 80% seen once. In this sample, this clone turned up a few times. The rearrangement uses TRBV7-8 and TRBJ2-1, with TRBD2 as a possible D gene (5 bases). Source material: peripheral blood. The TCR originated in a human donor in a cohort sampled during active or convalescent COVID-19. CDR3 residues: CASSFSGSHEQFF. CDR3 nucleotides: TGTGCCAGCAGCTTTTCGGGGAGCCATGAGCAGTTCTTC.